Below are 10 T cell receptor beta chains sequenced from a single sample in a study of T and B cells in COVID-19 patients. From blood, about 220-500 ng of genomic DNA served as TRB template. TRB rearrangements were amplified by multiplex PCR with BIOMED2 TRB-A/B primers. TCRdb reprocessed the multiplex PCR reads with MiXCR, giving one entry per CDR3 protein. The sample yields about 14,000 distinct CDR3 sequences, roughly 23% seen once. Sequenced sample: blood. Receptors were obtained from a human donor who had recovered from COVID-19.

This clonotype is medium-sized. The chain carries TRBV15 and TRBJ2-3; no clear D. This CDR3 has 14 residues. CDR1 is LNHNV and CDR2 is YYDKDF in the germline V gene (reference sequence). V was trimmed by 2 bases and J by 2 bases, leaving 8 bases between them. The CDR3 region has the DNA TGTGCCACCAGCAGAAATACTCCCACAGATACGCAGTATTTT. It is translated as CATSRNTPTDTQYF.

A word on this clonotype: A much larger clone lies a single base off, so this may be a read error. The rearrangement joins TRBV27 to TRBJ2-7, with a weak D call TRBD1 (6 bases). V gave up 2 bases and J gave up 6 bases, with 11 bases separating them. CDR3 length: 13 amino acids. Germline loops: CDR1 MNHEY, CDR2 SMNVEV (reference sequence). CDR3 protein: CASSLVDRFEQYF. The CDR3, as DNA: TGTGCCAGCAGTTTAGTCGACAGGTTCGAGCAGTACTTC.

The genes are TRBV27 and TRBJ2-7; 8 positions agree with TRBD2. The CDR3 contains 15 residues. Per the germline V gene, CDR1 is MNHEY and CDR2 is SMNVEV (reference sequence). Trimming took 0 bases from V and 3 from J; bases not matched to a gene: 4. The CDR3 region is CASSLSSGGRYEQYF. The CDR3 coding sequence is TGTGCCAGCAGTTTATCAAGCGGGGGCCGCTACGAGCAGTACTTC.

The chain has TRBV11-2 and TRBJ2-6; TRBD1 is a possible D gene (5 bases). V was trimmed by 1 base and J by 4 bases, leaving 11 bases between them. Germline V lookup: CDR1 SGHAT, CDR2 FQNNGV. The CDR3 loop spans 16 amino acids. The CDR3, as DNA: TGTGCCAGCAGCTTAGGGGTAGGGGCCGGGGCCAACGTCCTGACTTTC. Translation: CASSLGVGAGANVLTF.

This clonotype qualifies as medium-sized. The chain carries TRBV27 and TRBJ2-7, with 7 bases that match TRBD1. Germline lookup yields CDR1 MNHEY and CDR2 SMNVEV (reference sequence). CDR3 length: 14 amino acids. The ends lost 6 bases at V and 4 bases at J; junction bases unmatched: 9. In DNA, the CDR3 is TGTGCCAGCAGGCCAGGGACAGAGACTTACGAGCAGTACTTC. Translated, it gives CASRPGTETYEQYF.

This clonotype was seen repeatedly, ten times or more. The chain carries TRBV6-1 and TRBJ2-7; possible D gene TRBD1, 6 bases. Germline assignment: CDR1 MNHNS and CDR2 SASEGT. The V gene lost 6 bases and the J gene lost 5 bases, with 14 bases spanning the gap. CDR3 length: 13 residues. The CDR3, as DNA: TGTGCCAGCAGGGCAGGGGAGTGGGACGAGCAGTACTTC. Translation gives CASRAGEWDEQYF.

This clonotype was recorded a few times. One end of the junction does not line up with germline, which may come from a read error. The genes are TRBV7-7 and TRBJ1-1; D ambiguous. CDR1 is SSHAT, CDR2 FNYEAQ, per germline (reference sequence). The CDR3 is 13 residues long. The CDR3 region is CASSTQVNTEAFF. For the CDR3, the DNA is TGTGCTAGCAGCACCCAGGTGAACACTGAAGCTTTCTTT. Looking up the rest from reference TRBV7-7 and TRBJ1-1 gives the full variable domain: GAGVSQSPRYKVTKRGQDVTLRCDPISSHATLYWYQQALGQGPEFLTYFNYEAQPDKSGLPSDRFSAERPEGSISTLTIQRTEQRDSAMYRCASSTQVNTEAFFGQGTRLTVV.

The rearrangement uses TRBV7-9 and TRBJ2-3; D might be TRBD1 (6 bases). From germline, CDR1 is SEHNR and CDR2 FQNEAQ (reference sequence). This CDR3 contains 15 residues. V gave up 4 bases and J gave up 0 bases, with 11 bases separating them. The CDR3 spells CASSSSQGSTDTQYF. The CDR3 coding sequence is TGTGCCAGCAGCTCTTCACAGGGAAGCACAGATACGCAGTATTTT.

This clonotype is termed medium-sized. CDR3: CSVSGGTEAFF. In nucleotides, the CDR3 is TGCAGCGTTTCAGGAGGCACTGAAGCTTTCTTT. The V and J genes are TRBV29-1 and TRBJ1-1, with D hard to call. The CDR3 has 11 residues. V lost 5 bases and J 4 bases, leaving 8 bases between the germline ends. Looked up from germline, CDR1 is SQVTM and CDR2 is ANQGSEA.

This clonotype is medium-sized. The J gene is TRBJ1-2, the V gene TRBV6-5, with D perhaps TRBD1 (6 bases). Germline CDR1 is MNHEY and CDR2 is SVGAGI. The V gene lost 5 bases and the J gene lost 1 base, with 11 bases spanning the gap. The CDR3 length is 14 residues. The CDR3 bases are TGTGCCAGCAGTGGACGGGACAATAACTATGGCTACACCTTC. As protein: CASSGRDNNYGYTF.